A selection of T cell receptor beta chains follows, all from one sample in a study of blood T cell repertoires in COVID-19. Profiling relied on immunoSEQ multiplex PCR, and the TCRdb table lists in-frame clones only, not all of them. The data show roughly 190,000 clones, with 87% seen just once and roughly a fifth held by the top ten. The sequenced sample was peripheral blood. The receptors shown here come from a man in his sixties with active or convalescent COVID-19. The CDR3 runs from the conserved cysteine through the conserved F or W. A D gene is named only where the DNA matches it firmly. Clone size is not always given. Where it is, it says once, few, many or a class for expanded clones.

CDR3aa: CASSLEGAYSPLHF
CDR3nt: TGTGCCAGCAGCCTAGAGGGGGCTTATTCACCCCTCCACTTT
abundance: few
j_gene: TRBJ1-6
v_gene: TRBV7-3
d_gene: TRBD1

CDR3aa: CASFFLDSVGNTEAFF
CDR3nt: TGTGCCAGCTTTTTCTTGGACAGCGTTGGGAACACTGAAGCTTTCTTT
abundance: many
j_gene: TRBJ1-1
v_gene: TRBV27
d_gene: .

CDR3aa: CASSYLAGGRKKFF
CDR3nt: TGTGCCAGCAGTTACCTAGCGGGGGGCCGCAAAAAGTTCTTC
abundance: .
j_gene: TRBJ2-1
v_gene: TRBV5-4
d_gene: TRBD2

CDR3aa: CASSSLGGGPGKTQYF
CDR3nt: TGTGCCAGCAGCTCCCTTGGCGGGGGGCCGGGGAAGACCCAGTACTTC
abundance: .
j_gene: TRBJ2-5
v_gene: TRBV7-2
d_gene: TRBD2

CDR3aa: CASSLTFGQGYEQYF
CDR3nt: TGTGCCAGCAGCTTAACTTTCGGGCAGGGCTACGAGCAGTACTTC
abundance: .
j_gene: TRBJ2-7
v_gene: TRBV7-6
d_gene: .

CDR3aa: CASSPWDSPNQPQHF
CDR3nt: TGTGCCAGCAGCCCCTGGGACAGCCCCAATCAGCCCCAGCATTTT
abundance: .
j_gene: TRBJ1-5
v_gene: TRBV7-8
d_gene: TRBD1

CDR3aa: CASSAPGQFYYGYTF
CDR3nt: TGTGCCAGCAGCGCACCGGGACAGTTTTACTATGGCTACACCTTC
abundance: .
j_gene: TRBJ1-2
v_gene: TRBV9
d_gene: TRBD1

CDR3aa: CASSTTGYDLRDTIYF
CDR3nt: TGTGCCAGCAGTACTACAGGGTACGATTTAAGGGACACCATATATTTT
abundance: .
j_gene: TRBJ1-3
v_gene: TRBV2
d_gene: .

CDR3aa: CASFRDQGSTIYF
CDR3nt: TGTGCCAGTTTTAGGGACCAGGGGTCCACCATATATTTT
abundance: .
j_gene: TRBJ1-3
v_gene: TRBV5-5
d_gene: .

CDR3aa: CASSPASGTGDETQYF
CDR3nt: TGTGCCAGCTCACCCGCGTCCGGGACAGGGGACGAGACCCAGTACTTC
abundance: once
j_gene: TRBJ2-5
v_gene: TRBV18
d_gene: TRBD1

CDR3aa: CASSLGTGDNYGYTF
CDR3nt: TGTGCCAGCAGCTTAGGAACAGGGGATAACTATGGCTACACCTTC
abundance: .
j_gene: TRBJ1-2
v_gene: TRBV7-3
d_gene: TRBD1

CDR3aa: CASSEGETSAQYF
CDR3nt: TGTGCCAGCAGTGAAGGTGAAACTAGCGCGCAGTATTTT
abundance: few
j_gene: TRBJ2-3
v_gene: TRBV6-4
d_gene: TRBD2

CDR3aa: CASSLVYSGGPRSREQYF
CDR3nt: TGTGCCAGCAGCTTAGTTTATAGCGGGGGGCCTCGTAGTCGCGAGCAGTACTTC
abundance: .
j_gene: TRBJ2-7
v_gene: TRBV11-2
d_gene: TRBD2

CDR3aa: CASGYGIHTEAFF
CDR3nt: TGTGCTAGTGGTTACGGGATCCACACTGAAGCTTTCTTT
abundance: .
j_gene: TRBJ1-1
v_gene: TRBV12-5
d_gene: .

CDR3aa: CASSRDREADTQYF
CDR3nt: TGTGCCAGCAGCAGGGACAGGGAAGCAGATACGCAGTATTTT
abundance: .
j_gene: TRBJ2-3
v_gene: TRBV9
d_gene: TRBD1

CDR3aa: CASGQGWYTEAFF
CDR3nt: TGTGCCAGCGGACAGGGGTGGTACACTGAAGCTTTCTTT
abundance: few
j_gene: TRBJ1-1
v_gene: TRBV2
d_gene: TRBD1

CDR3aa: CASSQSMSSSYEQYF
CDR3nt: TGCGCCAGCAGTCAATCGATGAGTTCCTCCTACGAGCAGTACTTC
abundance: .
j_gene: TRBJ2-7
v_gene: TRBV23-1
d_gene: .

CDR3aa: CASSRGRSKDEQYF
CDR3nt: TGTGCCAGCAGCCGCGGGAGGTCTAAGGACGAGCAGTACTTC
abundance: .
j_gene: TRBJ2-7
v_gene: TRBV6-5
d_gene: TRBD2

CDR3aa: CATSREQVSNQPQHF
CDR3nt: TGTGCCACCAGCAGAGAACAGGTTAGCAATCAGCCCCAGCATTTT
abundance: .
j_gene: TRBJ1-5
v_gene: TRBV15
d_gene: .

CDR3aa: CASKDYSNQPQHF
CDR3nt: TGTGCCAGTAAGGACTATAGCAATCAGCCCCAGCATTTT
abundance: few
j_gene: TRBJ1-5
v_gene: TRBV19
d_gene: .

CDR3aa: CASSLGTGEYEQYF
CDR3nt: TGTGCCAGCAGCCTCGGGACAGGGGAATACGAGCAGTACTTC
abundance: .
j_gene: TRBJ2-7
v_gene: TRBV3-1/TRBV3-2
d_gene: TRBD1

CDR3aa: CASSAIAGTGNNSPLHF
CDR3nt: TGTGCCAGCAGTGCCATCGCCGGGACAGGGAATAATTCACCCCTCCACTTT
abundance: once
j_gene: TRBJ1-6
v_gene: TRBV27
d_gene: TRBD1

CDR3aa: CASSKRGGVDTQYF
CDR3nt: TGCGCCAGCAGTAAGCGGGGGGGCGTCGATACGCAGTATTTT
abundance: .
j_gene: TRBJ2-3
v_gene: TRBV5-1
d_gene: TRBD2

CDR3aa: CSASRVGNTIYF
CDR3nt: TGCAGTGCTAGTCGAGTTGGAAACACCATATATTTT
abundance: .
j_gene: TRBJ1-3
v_gene: TRBV20-1
d_gene: .

CDR3aa: CATRAADVNTEAFF
CDR3nt: TGTGCCACCAGGGCGGCGGATGTGAACACTGAAGCTTTCTTT
abundance: once
j_gene: TRBJ1-1
v_gene: TRBV15
d_gene: .

CDR3aa: CASSPIAGGPSTGANVLTF
CDR3nt: TGTGCCAGCAGCCCGATAGCGGGGGGCCCCTCGACTGGGGCCAACGTCCTGACTTTC
abundance: once
j_gene: TRBJ2-6
v_gene: TRBV7-2
d_gene: TRBD2

CDR3aa: CASSRTGGDYGYTF
CDR3nt: TGTGCCAGCAGCCGGACAGGGGGCGACTATGGCTACACCTTC
abundance: .
j_gene: TRBJ1-2
v_gene: TRBV11-2
d_gene: TRBD1

CDR3aa: CASREPSTDTQYF
CDR3nt: TGTGCCAGTAGAGAGCCTAGCACAGATACGCAGTATTTT
abundance: .
j_gene: TRBJ2-3
v_gene: TRBV7-9
d_gene: .

CDR3aa: CASSSRHYEQYF
CDR3nt: TGTGCCAGCAGCTCCCGACACTACGAGCAGTACTTC
abundance: .
j_gene: TRBJ2-7
v_gene: TRBV11-2
d_gene: .

CDR3aa: CASSQDHRRINEKLFF
CDR3nt: TGCGCCAGCAGCCAAGATCACCGGAGAATTAATGAAAAACTGTTTTTT
abundance: .
j_gene: TRBJ1-4
v_gene: TRBV4-1
d_gene: .

CDR3aa: CASSLGKGGRETQYF
CDR3nt: TGTGCCAGCAGCTTGGGAAAAGGGGGCCGGGAGACCCAGTACTTC
abundance: .
j_gene: TRBJ2-5
v_gene: TRBV7-6
d_gene: TRBD1

CDR3aa: CASSGSSTGETQYF
CDR3nt: TGTGCCAGCAGCGGAAGCTCTACCGGAGAGACCCAGTACTTC
abundance: .
j_gene: TRBJ2-5
v_gene: TRBV9
d_gene: .

CDR3aa: CASSLRRGYGYTF
CDR3nt: TGTGCCAGCAGCCTCAGGAGAGGGTATGGCTACACCTTC
abundance: .
j_gene: TRBJ1-2
v_gene: TRBV3-1/TRBV3-2
d_gene: .

CDR3aa: CASSLGNAAFNEQYF
CDR3nt: TGTGCCAGCAGCTTAGGTAACGCGGCTTTCAACGAGCAGTACTTC
abundance: .
j_gene: TRBJ2-7
v_gene: TRBV11-2
d_gene: .

CDR3aa: CASSLTSGGLNEQFF
CDR3nt: TGCGCCAGCAGCTTGACTAGCGGGGGTTTAAATGAGCAGTTCTTC
abundance: .
j_gene: TRBJ2-1
v_gene: TRBV5-1
d_gene: TRBD2

CDR3aa: CASSRGLEAFF
CDR3nt: TGTGCCAGCAGCCGAGGGCTTGAAGCTTTCTTT
abundance: .
j_gene: TRBJ1-1
v_gene: TRBV7-9
d_gene: .

CDR3aa: CASSWGTGKYNEQFF
CDR3nt: TGCGCCAGCAGCTGGGGGACAGGGAAGTACAATGAGCAGTTCTTC
abundance: .
j_gene: TRBJ2-1
v_gene: TRBV5-1
d_gene: TRBD1

CDR3aa: CASSLDGSGYTF
CDR3nt: TGTGCCAGCAGCTTAGACGGGAGCGGCTACACCTTC
abundance: few
j_gene: TRBJ1-2
v_gene: TRBV11-3
d_gene: .

CDR3aa: CASSLEGNTEQFF
CDR3nt: TGTGCCAGCAGCTTGGAGGGTAATACTGAGCAGTTCTTC
abundance: .
j_gene: TRBJ2-1
v_gene: TRBV11-1
d_gene: .

CDR3aa: CASSNAGGNEQFF
CDR3nt: TGTGCCAGCAGCAACGCGGGGGGCAATGAGCAGTTCTTC
abundance: .
j_gene: TRBJ2-1
v_gene: TRBV7-3
d_gene: TRBD2

CDR3aa: CASSSWSAGGLNEQFF
CDR3nt: TGTGCCAGCAGCTCCTGGTCAGCGGGGGGGCTAAATGAGCAGTTCTTC
abundance: .
j_gene: TRBJ2-1
v_gene: TRBV11-2
d_gene: TRBD2

CDR3aa: CASKHNYNEQFF
CDR3nt: TGTGCCAGCAAACACAACTACAATGAGCAGTTCTTC
abundance: .
j_gene: TRBJ2-1
v_gene: TRBV6-6
d_gene: .

CDR3aa: CASSLAGTGTQYF
CDR3nt: TGCGCCAGCAGCTTGGCAGGGACTGGGACCCAGTACTTC
abundance: .
j_gene: TRBJ2-5
v_gene: TRBV5-1
d_gene: .

CDR3aa: CASSLEGGGKLFF
CDR3nt: TGTGCCAGCAGCTTGGAGGGAGGAGGAAAACTGTTTTTT
abundance: .
j_gene: TRBJ1-4
v_gene: TRBV5-5
d_gene: .

CDR3aa: CASSTDFMNTEAFF
CDR3nt: TGTGCCAGCAGCACCGACTTTATGAACACTGAAGCTTTCTTT
abundance: .
j_gene: TRBJ1-1
v_gene: TRBV6-5
d_gene: .

CDR3aa: CASSPPGQGGYGYTF
CDR3nt: TGTGCCAGCAGCCCTCCGGGACAGGGAGGCTATGGCTACACCTTC
abundance: once
j_gene: TRBJ1-2
v_gene: TRBV5-4
d_gene: TRBD1